This TCR beta chain was sequenced for a study of a mutant IDH1 vaccine in newly diagnosed glioma (dated by TCRdb to the early 2020s). Notes on the research overall: Of the roughly 34 treated patients, about 62% were male and approximately 40% were female, and the mean age was roughly 40 years. Prior to enrollment, standard therapy consisting of radiotherapy alone, temozolomide alone, or radiochemotherapy with temozolomide had been administered to patients, with the combination being received by most patients. Peripheral blood was drawn at six visits: V03 (baseline), V05, V07, V10, V12 and V13. For exploratory analyses, under 30 treated patients had longitudinal TCRB deep sequencing done wherever samples were available. Broader findings and caveats from the paper: Immune responses induced by the vaccine were seen in over 80% of patients across multiple MHC alleles. Changes in the top peripheral T cell clonotypes picked up by TCRB sequencing did not appear to be linked to pseudoprogression. Selection of PBMC samples for TCRB deep sequencing was based on availability. According to the authors, sample limitations meant that analyses of patient blood samples could not be reproduced.

There are a few counts of this clone. Its antigen remains undetermined. The record has no base qualities; no much larger clone is one base away. The meaning of the sample's time point label: baseline, week 1 (first vaccination visit). The intended sense of this specimen's treatment or condition label: pre-vaccination baseline after standard-of-care therapy. All donors had newly diagnosed IDH1-mutant astrocytomas of WHO grade 3 or 4 that showed loss of nuclear ATRX. The samples were drawn from NOA16, a multicentre, single-arm, open-label phase I trial in Germany that tested a mutant IDH1 peptide vaccine in humans for the first time. Blood drawn at visit V03 was used as the baseline sample for immunogenicity testing. The DNeasy Blood and Tissue Kit was used to extract genomic DNA from EDTA blood for TCRB sequencing. Relative to germline, V is 11 bases shorter and J is 5 bases shorter, with 15 bases between their ends. The CDR3 starts with the cysteine, ends with the phenylalanine, and has 12 residues. The kept DNA is CDR3 alone, 36 bases in frame from the first base. Looking up the germline V gene yields CDR1 SNHLY and CDR2 FYNNEI.

The method behind the library was the immunoSEQ multiplex PCR assay. Rearranged TCR beta chain sequences were amplified using the hsTCRB Kit according to the manufacturer's protocol. An Illumina MiSeq was used to sequence the TCRB libraries. Under the source paper's analysis protocol: Demultiplexing, trimming and gene mapping were performed with the kit vendor's proprietary platform. The table was pulled from immuneACCESS by TCRdb, which kept in-frame rearrangements only. Such tables lose some clones; where checked, under half of the loss comes from unresolved V genes, and the rest has no known cause. The DNA was the basis for D and trimming; V, J and clone size are from that table. This sample holds tens of thousands of clones; around 80% were observed only once. Together, the top ten hold about 20% of the sample.

This TCR derives from a man aged 25-40 years with glioma. The V and J segments used are TRBV2 and TRBJ1-1, with TRBD1 perhaps the D gene, on 5 matching bases. The sequencing used PBMCs, collected from a glioma patient treated with radiotherapy, temozolomide or both. The DNA reads TGTGCCCCTCGGGGGAGGAATACTGAAGCTTTCTTT. The translation is CAPRGRNTEAFF.